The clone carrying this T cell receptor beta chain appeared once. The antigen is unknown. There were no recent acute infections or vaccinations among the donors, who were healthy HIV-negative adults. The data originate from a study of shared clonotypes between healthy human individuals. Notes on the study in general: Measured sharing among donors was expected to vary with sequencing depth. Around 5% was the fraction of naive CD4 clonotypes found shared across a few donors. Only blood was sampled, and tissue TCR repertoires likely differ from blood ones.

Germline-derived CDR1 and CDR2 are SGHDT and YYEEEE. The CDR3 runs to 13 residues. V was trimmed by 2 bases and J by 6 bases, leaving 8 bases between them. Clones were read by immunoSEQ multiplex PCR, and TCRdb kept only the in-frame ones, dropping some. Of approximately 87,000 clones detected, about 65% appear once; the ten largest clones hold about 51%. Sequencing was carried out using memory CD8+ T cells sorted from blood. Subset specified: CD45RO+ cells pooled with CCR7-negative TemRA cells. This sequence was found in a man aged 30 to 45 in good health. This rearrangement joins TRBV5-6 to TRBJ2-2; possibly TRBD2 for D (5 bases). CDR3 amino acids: CASSFGVPGELFF. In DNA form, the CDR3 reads TGTGCCAGCAGCTTCGGGGTTCCCGGGGAGCTGTTTTTT.